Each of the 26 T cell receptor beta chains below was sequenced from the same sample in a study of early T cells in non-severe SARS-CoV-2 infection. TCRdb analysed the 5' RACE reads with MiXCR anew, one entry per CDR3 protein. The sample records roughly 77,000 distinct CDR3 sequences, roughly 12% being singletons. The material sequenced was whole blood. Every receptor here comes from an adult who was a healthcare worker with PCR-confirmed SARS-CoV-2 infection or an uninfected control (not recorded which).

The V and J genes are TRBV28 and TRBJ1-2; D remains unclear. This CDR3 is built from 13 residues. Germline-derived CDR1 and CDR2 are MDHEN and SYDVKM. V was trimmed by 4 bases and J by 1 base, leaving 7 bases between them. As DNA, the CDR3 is TGTGCCAGCAGTTCCCAGAATAACTATGGCTACACCTTC. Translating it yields CASSSQNNYGYTF.

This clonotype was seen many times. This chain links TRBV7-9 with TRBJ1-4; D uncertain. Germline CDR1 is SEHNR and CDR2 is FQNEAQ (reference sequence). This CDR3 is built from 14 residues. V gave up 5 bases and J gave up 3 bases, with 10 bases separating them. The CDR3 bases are TGTGCCAGCAGCCCAGTGCGGGCTAATGAAAAACTGTTTTTT. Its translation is CASSPVRANEKLFF.

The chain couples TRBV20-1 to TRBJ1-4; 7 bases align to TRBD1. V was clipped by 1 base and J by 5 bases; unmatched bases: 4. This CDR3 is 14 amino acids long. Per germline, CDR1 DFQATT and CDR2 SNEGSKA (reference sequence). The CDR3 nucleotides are TGCAGTGCTAGAGGGACAGGTTTAAATGAAAAACTGTTTTTT. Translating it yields CSARGTGLNEKLFF.

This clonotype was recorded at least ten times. CDR3 protein: CASSFPRTGKNTEAFF. The CDR3 coding sequence is TGTGCCAGCAGTTTTCCCCGGACGGGGAAGAACACTGAAGCTTTCTTT. The chain uses TRBV12-3 or TRBV12-4 and TRBJ1-1; D is undetermined. Trimming pared 3 bases from V and 1 base from J, leaving 15 bases between. This CDR3 has 16 amino acids.

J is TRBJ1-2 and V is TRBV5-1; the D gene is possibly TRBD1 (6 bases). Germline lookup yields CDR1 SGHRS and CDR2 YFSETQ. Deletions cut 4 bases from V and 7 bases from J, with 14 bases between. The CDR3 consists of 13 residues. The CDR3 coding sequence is TGCGCCAGCAGCAGGGGGGACATCAGTGGCTACACCTTC. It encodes CASSRGDISGYTF. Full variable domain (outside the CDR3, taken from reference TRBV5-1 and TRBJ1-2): KAGVTQTPRYLIKTRGQQVTLSCSPISGHRSVSWYQQTPGQGLQFLFEYFSETQRNKGNFPGRFSGRQFSNSRSEMNVSTLELGDSALYLCASSRGDISGYTFGSGTRLTVV.

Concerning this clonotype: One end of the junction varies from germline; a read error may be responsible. The CDR3 spells CASPPGGWTSYGQYF. CDR3 DNA: TGTGCCAGCCCCCCTGGGGGGTGGACTAGCTACGGGCAGTACTTC. J is TRBJ2-7 and V is TRBV6-1, with TRBD2 matching 8 bases. The germline V gene has CDR1 MNHNS and CDR2 SASEGT. This CDR3 is built from 15 residues.

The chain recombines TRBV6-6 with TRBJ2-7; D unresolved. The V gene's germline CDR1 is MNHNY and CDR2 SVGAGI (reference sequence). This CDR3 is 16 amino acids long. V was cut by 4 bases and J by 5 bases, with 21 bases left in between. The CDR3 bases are TGTGCCAGCAGTTCCCTACACAGTACTACTCACGACGAGCAGTACTTC. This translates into CASSSLHSTTHDEQYF.

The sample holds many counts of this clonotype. The CDR3 DNA follows: TGTGCCAGTAATCCAGGGTCGAACTATGGCTACACCTTC. As protein: CASNPGSNYGYTF. This chain uses TRBV19 with TRBJ1-2; TRBD1 might be the D (5 bases). Trimming cost V 7 bases and J 2 bases, with 11 bases left between them. CDR1 is LNHDA, CDR2 SQIVND, per germline (reference sequence). The CDR3 has 13 residues.

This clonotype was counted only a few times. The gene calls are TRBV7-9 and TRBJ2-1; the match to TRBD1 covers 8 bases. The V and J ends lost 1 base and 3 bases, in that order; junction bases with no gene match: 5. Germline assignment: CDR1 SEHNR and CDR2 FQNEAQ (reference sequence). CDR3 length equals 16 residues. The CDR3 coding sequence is TGTGCCAGCAGCTTAGTAGACAGGGGCGACTACAATGAGCAGTTCTTC. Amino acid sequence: CASSLVDRGDYNEQFF.

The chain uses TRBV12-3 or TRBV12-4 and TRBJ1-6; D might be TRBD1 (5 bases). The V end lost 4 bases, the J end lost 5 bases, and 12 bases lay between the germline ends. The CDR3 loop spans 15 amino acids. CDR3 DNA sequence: TGTGCCAGCAGTTCGCAGGGAGGGGATAATTCACCCCTCCACTTT. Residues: CASSSQGGDNSPLHF.

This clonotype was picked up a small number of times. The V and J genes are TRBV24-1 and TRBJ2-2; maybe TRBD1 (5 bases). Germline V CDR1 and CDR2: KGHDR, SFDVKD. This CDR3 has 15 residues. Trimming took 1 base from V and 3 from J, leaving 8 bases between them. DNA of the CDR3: TGTGCCACCAGTGATTTAGGCAGGGACACCGGGGAGCTGTTTTTT. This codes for CATSDLGRDTGELFF.

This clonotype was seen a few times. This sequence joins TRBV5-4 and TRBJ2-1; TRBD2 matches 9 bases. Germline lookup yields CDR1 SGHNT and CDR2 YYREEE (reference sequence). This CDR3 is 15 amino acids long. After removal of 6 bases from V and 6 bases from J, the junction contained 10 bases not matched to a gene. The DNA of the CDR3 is TGTGCCAGCAAATTTTCCGGGACTAGCCCCAATGAGCAGTTCTTC. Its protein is CASKFSGTSPNEQFF.

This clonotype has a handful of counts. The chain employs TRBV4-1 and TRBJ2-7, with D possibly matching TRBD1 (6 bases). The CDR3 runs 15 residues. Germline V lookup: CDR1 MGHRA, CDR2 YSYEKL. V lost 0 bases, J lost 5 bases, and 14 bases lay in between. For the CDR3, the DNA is TGCGCCAGCAGCCAAGAAATTGGCAGGGGCCACGAGCAGTACTTC. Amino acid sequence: CASSQEIGRGHEQYF.

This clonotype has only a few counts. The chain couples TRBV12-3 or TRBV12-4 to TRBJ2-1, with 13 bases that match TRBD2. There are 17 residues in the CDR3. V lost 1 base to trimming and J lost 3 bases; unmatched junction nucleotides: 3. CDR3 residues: CASSLGTSGSGYNEQFF. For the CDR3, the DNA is TGTGCCAGCAGTTTAGGGACTAGCGGGAGTGGCTACAATGAGCAGTTCTTC.

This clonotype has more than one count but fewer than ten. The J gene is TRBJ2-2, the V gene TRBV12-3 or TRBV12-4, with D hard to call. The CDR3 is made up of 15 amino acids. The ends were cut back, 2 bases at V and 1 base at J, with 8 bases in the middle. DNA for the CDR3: TGTGCCAGCAGTTTAAGGAGCCTGAACACCGGGGAGCTGTTTTTT. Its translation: CASSLRSLNTGELFF.

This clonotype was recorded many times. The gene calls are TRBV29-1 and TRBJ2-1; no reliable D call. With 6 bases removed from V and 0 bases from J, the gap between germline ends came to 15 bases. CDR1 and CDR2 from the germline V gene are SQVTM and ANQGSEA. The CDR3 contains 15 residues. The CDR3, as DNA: TGCAGCGTCTCACCGGACGGTAGCTCCTACAATGAGCAGTTCTTC. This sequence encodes CSVSPDGSSYNEQFF.

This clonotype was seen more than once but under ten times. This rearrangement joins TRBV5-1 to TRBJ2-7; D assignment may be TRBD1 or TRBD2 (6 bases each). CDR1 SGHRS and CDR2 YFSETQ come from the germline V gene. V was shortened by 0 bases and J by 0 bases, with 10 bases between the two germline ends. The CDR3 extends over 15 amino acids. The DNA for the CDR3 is TGCGCCAGCAGCTTGGCGGGGGCCTCCTCCTACGAGCAGTACTTC. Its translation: CASSLAGASSYEQYF. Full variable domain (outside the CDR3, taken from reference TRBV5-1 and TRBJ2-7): KAGVTQTPRYLIKTRGQQVTLSCSPISGHRSVSWYQQTPGQGLQFLFEYFSETQRNKGNFPGRFSGRQFSNSRSEMNVSTLELGDSALYLCASSLAGASSYEQYFGPGTRLTVT.

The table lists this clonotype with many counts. CDR3 region: CASSFDLLYGYTF. CDR3 nucleotides: TGTGCCAGCAGTTTTGACCTGCTTTATGGCTACACCTTC. The chain couples TRBV12-3 or TRBV12-4 to TRBJ1-2; D is uncertain. The CDR3 consists of 13 residues. V shed 3 bases and J shed 5 bases, with 10 bases lying between them.

For the CDR3, the DNA is TGTGCCAGCAGCGCCGGGAAAAGCGGGGGGGCCCAAGAGACCCAGTACTTC. Protein: CASSAGKSGGAQETQYF. V usage is TRBV14 and J usage is TRBJ2-5, with 10 positions matching TRBD2. This CDR3 spans 17 amino acids. With V trimmed by 5 bases and J by 1 base, 10 bases remained unmatched. Germline V gives CDR1 SGHDN, CDR2 FVKESK.

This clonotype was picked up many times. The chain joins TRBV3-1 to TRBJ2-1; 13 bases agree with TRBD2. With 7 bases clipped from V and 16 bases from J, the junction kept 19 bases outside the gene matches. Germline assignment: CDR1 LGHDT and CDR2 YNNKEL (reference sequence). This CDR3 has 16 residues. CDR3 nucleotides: TGTGCCAGCACCTCGACTAGCGGGGGGCCTCTTCGGGGGCTCTTCTTC. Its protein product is CASTSTSGGPLRGLFF.

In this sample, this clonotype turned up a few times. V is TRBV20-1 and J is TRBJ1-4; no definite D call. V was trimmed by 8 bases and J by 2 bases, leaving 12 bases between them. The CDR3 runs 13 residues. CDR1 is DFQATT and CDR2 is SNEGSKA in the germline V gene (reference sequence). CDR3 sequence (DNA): TGCAGTTTCCAGTCCACTACTAATGAAAAACTGTTTTTT. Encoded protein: CSFQSTTNEKLFF.

The CDR3 sequence is CASSFSVNTGELFF. CDR3 nucleotides: TGTGCCAGCAGTTTTTCAGTGAACACCGGGGAGCTGTTTTTT. The chain has TRBV28 and TRBJ2-2; D gene ambiguous. The CDR3 is 14 residues long. CDR1 and CDR2 from the germline V gene are MDHEN and SYDVKM. Trimming pared 3 bases from V and 1 base from J, leaving 6 bases between.

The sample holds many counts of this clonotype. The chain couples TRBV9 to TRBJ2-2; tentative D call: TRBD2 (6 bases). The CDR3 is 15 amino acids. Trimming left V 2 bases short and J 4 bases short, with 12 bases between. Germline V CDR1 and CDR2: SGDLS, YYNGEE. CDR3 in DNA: TGTGCCAGCAGCGTTATAGCGGAGGGCACCGGGGAGCTGTTTTTT. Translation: CASSVIAEGTGELFF.

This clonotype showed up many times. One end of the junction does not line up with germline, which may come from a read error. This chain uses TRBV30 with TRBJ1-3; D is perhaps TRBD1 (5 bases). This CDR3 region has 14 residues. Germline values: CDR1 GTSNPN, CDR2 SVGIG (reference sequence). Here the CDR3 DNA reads TGTGCCTCCTTATTCGGGGACTCTCGAAACACCATATATTTT. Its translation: CASLFGDSRNTIYF.

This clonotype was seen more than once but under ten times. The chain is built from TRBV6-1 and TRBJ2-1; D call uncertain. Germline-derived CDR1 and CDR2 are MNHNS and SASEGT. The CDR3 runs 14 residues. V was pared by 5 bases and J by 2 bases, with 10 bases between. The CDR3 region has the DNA TGTGCCAGCAGTCCCGGGTCTCCCTACAATGAGCAGTTCTTC. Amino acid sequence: CASSPGSPYNEQFF.

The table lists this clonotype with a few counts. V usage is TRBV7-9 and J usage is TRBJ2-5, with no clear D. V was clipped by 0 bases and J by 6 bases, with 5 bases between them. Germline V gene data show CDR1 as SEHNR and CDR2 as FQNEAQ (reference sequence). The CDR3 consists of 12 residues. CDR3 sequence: CASSLARQTQYF. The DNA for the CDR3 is TGTGCCAGCAGCTTAGCCAGACAGACCCAGTACTTC.